This TCR beta chain appears in the sequencing data of a study of PD-1 blockade in classical Hodgkin lymphoma. The wider study: The patients were dosed with nivolumab 3 mg/kg, infused intravenously every 2 weeks.

All patients experienced relapse after autologous stem cell transplantation, and brentuximab vedotin exposure was variable. Trimming pared 0 bases from V and 6 bases from J, leaving 2 bases between. The germline CDR1 and CDR2 sequences are SGDLS and YYNGEE. The CDR3 loop spans 11 amino acids. Some clones are missing from TCRdb's copy, which holds only in-frame ones; the method was immunoSEQ multiplex PCR. In the table there are 25,000 to 30,000 clones, around 70% of which are singletons. The clonotype comes from a human donor with classical Hodgkin lymphoma. The gene calls are TRBV9 and TRBJ2-3, with no clear D. The material was peripheral blood mononuclear cells (PBMCs), obtained before the second cycle of nivolumab. The CDR3 DNA sequence: TGTGCCAGCAGCGTAGAGGATACGCAGTATTTT. Encoded protein: CASSVEDTQYF.